The 23 T cell receptor beta chains listed next were all sequenced from one sample in a study of blood T cell repertoires in COVID-19 (dated by TCRdb to the early 2020s). The library was made by the immunoSEQ multiplex PCR assay. TCRdb provides this immuneACCESS table in a form limited to in-frame rearrangements. Some clones are lacking; in checked studies, under half of them reflect an unresolved V gene, and why the rest are absent is not known. The sample table holds just under 70,000 clones, of which roughly 85% were seen once. 7% to 8.5% of the sample is held by the ten biggest clonotypes. Sequencing was carried out using peripheral blood. The receptors shown here come from a man younger than 45 with acute or convalescent COVID-19.

This clone has a handful of counts. V usage is TRBV21-1 and J usage is TRBJ1-4. TRBV21-1 is assigned pseudogene status. The CDR3 runs to 16 residues. This chain's CDR3 is CASSKTGGGTNEKLFF. CDR3 in DNA: TGTGCCAGCAGCAAGACGGGAGGTGGAACTAATGAAAAACTGTTTTTT.

The genes are TRBV19 and TRBJ2-2, with 8 bases lining up with TRBD2. The CDR3 is made up of 15 amino acids. V shed 3 bases, J shed 5 bases, and the junction held 5 bases outside the gene matches. Germline CDR1 and CDR2: LNHDA and SQIVND (reference sequence). The CDR3 here is CASSILAGRTGELFF. CDR3 coding DNA: TGTGCCAGTAGTATTTTAGCGGGACGGACCGGGGAGCTGTTTTTT.

The rearrangement links TRBV7-2 to TRBJ2-7, with TRBD2 matching 12 bases. From germline, CDR1 is SGHTA and CDR2 FQGNSA. CDR3 size: 15 residues. Losses at the gene ends were 1 base for V and 6 bases for J; bases not matched to a gene: 4. The CDR3 sequence is CASSLGSSGRVEQYF. CDR3 bases: TGTGCCAGCAGCTTAGGCTCTAGCGGGAGGGTCGAGCAGTACTTC.

The chain is built from TRBV5-8 and TRBJ1-5; D is undetermined. The CDR3 contains 12 residues. Looked up from germline, CDR1 is SGHTS and CDR2 is YDEGEE. V was clipped by 2 bases and J by 6 bases, with 6 bases between them. The CDR3 here is CASSFSVQPQHF. The CDR3 nucleotides are TGTGCCAGCAGCTTTTCCGTTCAGCCCCAGCATTTT.

This rearrangement joins TRBV4-3 to TRBJ2-5; 8 bases agree with TRBD2. Trimming cost V 4 bases and J 0 bases; bases outside gene matches: 4. Germline lookup yields CDR1 LGHNA and CDR2 YSLEER. The CDR3 contains 15 residues. The CDR3 nucleotides read TGCGCCAGCAGCCTTATAGCGGGGTACCAAGAGACCCAGTACTTC. This codes for CASSLIAGYQETQYF.

V and J are TRBV5-4 and TRBJ2-3; maybe TRBD1 (6 bases). Trimming removed 5 bases at V and 6 bases at J, with 10 bases between. CDR1 is SGHNT, CDR2 YYREEE, per germline (reference sequence). There are 12 residues in the CDR3. CDR3 nucleotide sequence: TGTGCCAGCAGTCGAACAGGGGATACGCAGTATTTT. Its translation: CASSRTGDTQYF.

This sequence joins TRBV2 and TRBJ2-3; D unclear. V was cut by 6 bases and J by 0 bases, with 13 bases left in between. CDR1 SNHLY and CDR2 FYNNEI come from the germline V gene. This CDR3 is built from 15 residues. CDR3 DNA sequence: TGTGCCAGCAGCAGCGAAGCCACTAGCACAGATACGCAGTATTTT. Amino acid sequence: CASSSEATSTDTQYF.

The chain carries TRBV7-9 and TRBJ2-5; D is undetermined. Germline CDR1 is SEHNR and CDR2 is FQNEAQ (reference sequence). CDR3 size: 13 residues. V was pared by 1 base and J by 2 bases, with 5 bases between. In DNA, the CDR3 is TGTGCCAGCAGCTTAGACAGACAAGAGACCCAGTACTTC. It yields the protein CASSLDRQETQYF.

The chain links TRBV18 to TRBJ1-2, with TRBD1 identical over 7 bases. V gave up 3 bases and J gave up 2 bases; unmatched junction bases: 3. This CDR3 has 14 residues. The germline gives CDR1 KGHSH, CDR2 LQKENI. DNA of the CDR3: TGTGCCAGCTCACCTAAGACAGGGAACTATGGCTACACCTTC. This translates into CASSPKTGNYGYTF.

The chain recombines TRBV6-1 with TRBJ1-3; no clear D. CDR3 size: 15 residues. V was cut by 2 bases and J by 0 bases, with 8 bases left in between. Germline V gene lookup returns CDR1 MNHNS and CDR2 SASEGT. The CDR3 is CASSETRISGNTIYF. CDR3 nucleotide sequence: TGTGCCAGCAGTGAAACCAGAATCTCTGGAAACACCATATATTTT.

The chain employs TRBV19 and TRBJ2-7, with D maybe TRBD1 (6 bases). The V gene lost 3 bases and the J gene lost 2 bases, with 11 bases spanning the gap. The germline gives CDR1 LNHDA, CDR2 SQIVND (reference sequence). This CDR3 region has 14 residues. The DNA for the CDR3 is TGTGCCAGTAGTATCGGGCAGGGGACCTACGAGCAGTACTTC. The encoded protein is CASSIGQGTYEQYF.

The CDR3 region is CASSWTSYEQYF. The CDR3 bases are TGTGCCAGCAGCTGGACTAGCTACGAGCAGTACTTC. The chain links TRBV5-5 to TRBJ2-7, with 7 bases matching TRBD2. Losses at the gene ends were 3 bases for V and 3 bases for J; bases not matched to a gene: 0. The CDR3 totals 12 residues. Germline CDR1 is SGHKS and CDR2 is YYEKEE (reference sequence).

This rearrangement joins TRBV10-2 to TRBJ1-1, with D unresolved. Germline assignment: CDR1 WSHSY and CDR2 SAAADI. The CDR3 is made up of 13 amino acids. Deletions cut 5 bases from V and 0 bases from J, with 7 bases between. This CDR3 is CASSSTVNTEAFF. For the CDR3, the DNA is TGCGCCAGCAGTTCGACTGTGAACACTGAAGCTTTCTTT.

The chain combines TRBV27 with TRBJ2-6, with D possibly TRBD1 on 8 matching bases. The germline gives CDR1 MNHEY, CDR2 SMNVEV (reference sequence). With 10 bases removed from V and 1 base from J, the gap between germline ends came to 23 bases. The CDR3 spans 18 residues. CDR3 in DNA: TGTGCCACTGGGAGGGGGGACAGGAAATCTTCTGGGGCCAACGTCCTGACTTTC. Translating gives CATGRGDRKSSGANVLTF.

CDR3 sequence: CASRGQGTSGNTGELFF. The DNA for the CDR3 is TGTGCCAGTCGTGGACAGGGGACTAGCGGAAACACCGGGGAGCTGTTTTTT. The chain recombines TRBV19 with TRBJ2-2; 11 nucleotides line up with TRBD2. The CDR3 runs 17 residues. Germline V CDR1 and CDR2: LNHDA, SQIVND (reference sequence). J lost 2 bases, V lost 8 bases, and 10 bases had no gene match.

The V gene is TRBV28, the J gene TRBJ2-3, with 8 bases aligning to TRBD2. This CDR3 has 14 amino acids. V lost 3 bases, J lost 9 bases, and 8 bases stayed unmatched. Germline CDR1 is MDHEN and CDR2 is SYDVKM. The CDR3 nucleotides read TGTGCCAGCAGTTTGCCCGGGACTAGAAACACGCAGTATTTT. The encoded protein is CASSLPGTRNTQYF.

This sequence joins TRBV5-8 and TRBJ1-4, with unresolved D. Germline V gene data show CDR1 as SGHTS and CDR2 as YDEGEE. CDR3 length equals 16 residues. The V end lost 3 bases, the J end lost 0 bases, and 12 bases lay between the germline ends. CDR3 bases: TGTGCCAGCAGCTCGACCCGGACTCCAACTAATGAAAAACTGTTTTTT. Amino acid sequence: CASSSTRTPTNEKLFF.

This clone was counted a single time. The gene calls are TRBV12-5 and TRBJ1-2; D is undetermined. Between the trimmed V and J ends, which lost 8 bases and 2 bases, there was a span of 6 bases. Germline V CDR1 and CDR2: LGHNT, FRNRAP. The CDR3 spans 11 residues. This CDR3 is CASSGNYGYTF. CDR3 coding DNA: TGTGCTAGTAGCGGCAACTATGGCTACACCTTC.

This chain uses TRBV6-1 with TRBJ2-5; 9 bases agree with TRBD2. Germline-derived CDR1 and CDR2 are MNHNS and SASEGT. V dropped 2 bases and J dropped 4; count of bases not matched to a gene: 5. There are 15 residues in the CDR3. In DNA form, the CDR3 reads TGTGCCAGCAGTGAAATAGCGGGAGAAGGAGAGACCCAGTACTTC. It specifies CASSEIAGEGETQYF.

This chain joins TRBV14 and TRBJ1-1, with D maybe TRBD1 (5 bases). Germline CDR1 is SGHDN and CDR2 is FVKESK. The CDR3 has 13 amino acids. V lost 6 bases and J lost 4, with 12 bases in between. The CDR3 DNA reads as TGTGCCAGCAGTCGACAGTTAACCACTGAAGCTTTCTTT. It encodes CASSRQLTTEAFF.

The CDR3 is CASSSQGRGYTF. The CDR3, as DNA: TGTGCCAGCAGCTCACAGGGGAGGGGCTACACCTTC. The chain has TRBV27 and TRBJ1-2, with 7 bases fitting TRBD1. From germline, CDR1 is MNHEY and CDR2 SMNVEV (reference sequence). V shed 6 bases, J shed 8 bases, and the junction held 6 bases outside the gene matches. The CDR3 spans 12 residues.

The chain recombines TRBV10-2 with TRBJ2-7; 9 bases agree with TRBD1. CDR3 length: 14 residues. V dropped 4 bases and J dropped 5; count of bases not matched to a gene: 6. The germline V gene encodes CDR1 WSHSY and CDR2 SAAADI. CDR3 in amino acids: CASSAIQGANEQYF. DNA of the CDR3: TGCGCCAGCAGTGCGATACAGGGGGCCAACGAGCAGTACTTC.

The CDR3 nucleotides are TGTGCCAGCAGTCCCCTCGGGGGGAGCTCCTACAATGAGCAGTTCTTC. It yields the protein CASSPLGGSSYNEQFF. The chain joins TRBV27 to TRBJ2-1, with 7 bases aligning to TRBD2. Per germline, CDR1 MNHEY and CDR2 SMNVEV (reference sequence). V shed 5 bases and J 0 bases; nucleotides not matched to a gene: 7. The CDR3 extends over 16 amino acids.